This T cell receptor beta chain was observed in a study of T cells in Graves' hyperthyroidism and ophthalmopathy. Study-wide points: Before onset, ophthalmopathy was predicted by the model a median around 6 months earlier. Most clonotypes expanded in thyroid above 0.001 were likewise present in blood.

This clonotype was counted a few times. What it binds is unknown. TCR beta CDR3 region amplification was performed from RNA transcripts. The study used the HTBI primer set for a first-round RT-PCR of the TCR CDR3. TCRdb processed the multiplex PCR reads anew with MiXCR; each CDR3 protein has one entry. This sample has about 560,000 distinct CDR3 sequences, with approximately 16% found just once. Sequenced input: blood. The sequence was obtained from a woman under 30 with Graves' hyperthyroidism.

CDR3 nucleotides: TGTGCCATCAGTGAGCAAAATTTCGGGATACCCTACGAGCAGTACTTC. Its translation is CAISEQNFGIPYEQYF. This rearrangement joins TRBV10-3 to TRBJ2-7; tentative D call: TRBD2 (5 bases). V was shortened by 2 bases and J by 2 bases, with 16 bases between the two germline ends. The CDR3 sequence is 16 residues long. The V gene's germline CDR1 is ENHRY and CDR2 SYGVKD.